Listed below are T cell receptor beta chains from one sample, sequenced in a study of T cell changes during pregnancy in multiple sclerosis. TCRdb's copy holds only in-frame clones and misses some; the assay was immunoSEQ multiplex PCR. The data hold approximately 100,000 clones, with around 93% observed a single time. The specimen comprised peripheral blood, sampled before pregnancy. The receptors shown here come from a female donor with multiple sclerosis, enrolled in a pregnancy study. CDR3s include the opening cysteine and the closing phenylalanine or tryptophan. A D gene is named only where the DNA matches it firmly. Clone size is given for some rows only: seen once, a few or many times, or a class if the clone is expanded.

TRBV2	TRBD1	TRBJ1-1	-	TGTGCCAGCAGCTTAGGGGGACAAAGACAGGGAGAAGCTTTCTTT	CASSLGGQRQGEAFF
TRBV5-4	TRBD2	TRBJ2-7	-	TGTGCCAGCAGCTTGGATGGCGGGAGGGCTTTCAACGAGCAGTACTTC	CASSLDGGRAFNEQYF
TRBV6-1	TRBD1	TRBJ1-3	-	TGTGCCAGCAGGTACGGGACAGGCCCTGAAAACACCATATATTTT	CASRYGTGPENTIYF
TRBV6-5	-	TRBJ2-1	-	TGTGCCAGCAGCGCTAGCACCGACAATGAGCAGTTCTTC	CASSASTDNEQFF
TRBV6-5	-	TRBJ2-1	-	TGTGCCAGCAGTTACGGGCAGGGTAGCAATGAGCAGTTCTTC	CASSYGQGSNEQFF
TRBV25-1	-	TRBJ2-2	-	TGTGCCAGCAGTGACCTTCAGGGGGGCACCGGGGAGCTGTTTTTT	CASSDLQGGTGELFF
TRBV5-6	-	TRBJ2-3	-	TGTGCCAGCAGCCCCGACAAGGATCTATCTAGCACAGATACGCAGTATTTT	CASSPDKDLSSTDTQYF
TRBV5-6	-	TRBJ2-7	-	TGTGCCAGCAGCCTGAACTACTACGAGCAGTACTTC	CASSLNYYEQYF
TRBV27	TRBD2	TRBJ2-7	once	TGTGCCAGCAGTTTAGCTAGCGGGAGCCGTCCCTACGAGCAGTACTTC	CASSLASGSRPYEQYF
TRBV27	-	TRBJ2-1	-	TGTGCCAGCAGTCTCCGAGAGTTCCATGAGCAGTTCTTC	CASSLREFHEQFF
TRBV27	TRBD2	TRBJ2-5	-	TGTGCCAGCAGTGGGGGAGGGGTAGGAGAGACCCAGTACTTC	CASSGGGVGETQYF
TRBV5-1	TRBD1	TRBJ2-2	-	TGCGCCAGCAGTACGGTCGTCGGGACAGGGGGTACCGGGGAGCTGTTTTTT	CASSTVVGTGGTGELFF
TRBV6-6	-	TRBJ1-1	once	TGTGCCAGCAGTTACACACGACCTGAGGTCACTGAAGCTTTCTTT	CASSYTRPEVTEAFF
TRBV9	-	TRBJ1-1	-	TGTGCCAGCAGCGTTACCGACCGGAGCGGGGTAACTTTT	CASSVTDRSGVTF
TRBV6-6	TRBD2	TRBJ2-2	-	TGTGCCAGCAGTTACCCGACTAGCGGGAACACCGGGGAGCTGTTTTTT	CASSYPTSGNTGELFF
TRBV29-1	-	TRBJ2-7	once	TGCAGCGTTTATAGCCTTCTCTCACAGGGGAGGTACGAGCAGTACTTC	CSVYSLLSQGRYEQYF
TRBV27	TRBD2	TRBJ2-7	-	TGTGCCAGCAGTTCCCTAGCGGGGTACGAGCAGTACTTC	CASSSLAGYEQYF
TRBV6-1	-	TRBJ2-7	-	TGTGCCAGCAGCGTCAACAGGGACGAGCAGTACTTC	CASSVNRDEQYF
TRBV9	-	TRBJ1-4	-	TGTGCCAGCAGCCTCCCTAATGAAAAACTGTTTTTT	CASSLPNEKLFF
TRBV27	TRBD2	TRBJ2-7	-	TGTGCCAGCAGTTTCGTTAGCGGGAGAGAACCCTACGAGCAGTACTTC	CASSFVSGREPYEQYF
TRBV7-9	-	TRBJ1-1	-	TGTGCCAGCAGCTTAAGGGGAACTGAAGCTTTCTTT	CASSLRGTEAFF
TRBV28	TRBD1	TRBJ2-1	-	TGTGCCAGCAGTGGGACAGGGGCCGTCCCTAGCTCCTACAATGAGCAGTTCTTC	CASSGTGAVPSSYNEQFF
TRBV6-5	-	TRBJ2-1	-	TGTGCCAGCCGGGACACCTACAATGAGCAGTTCTTC	CASRDTYNEQFF
TRBV18	TRBD2	TRBJ2-1	-	TGTGCCAGCTCACCATCGACGACTAGCGGGAGGAAGAGCTCCTACAATGAGCAGTTCTTC	CASSPSTTSGRKSSYNEQFF
TRBV30	TRBD2	TRBJ2-7	-	TGTGCCTGGAGTGTACGCGGGACTAGGGGCTACGAGCAGTACTTC	CAWSVRGTRGYEQYF